The 14 T cell receptor beta chains below all came from one sample that was sequenced in a study of shared clonotypes between healthy human individuals. Assay used: immunoSEQ multiplex PCR; TCRdb lists only in-frame clones, some missing. This table holds some 2.1 million clones, 90% to 95% found once. CD45RO negativity and positive selection for CCR7 defined naive CD8 cells, a population that excluded terminally differentiated effector memory CD45RA+ cells. Sequenced: naive CD8+ T cells from PBMCs. The receptors stem from a man aged 18-30 years in good health. Some clones in this sample may be carry-over from other donors' samples.

This chain joins TRBV6-5 and TRBJ2-7; D is ambiguous. Germline V lookup: CDR1 MNHEY, CDR2 SVGAGI. Trimming took off 6 bases at V and 1 base at J, with 10 bases between the two ends. The CDR3 covers 13 residues. The CDR3 sequence: CASSPFGSYEQYF. The CDR3, as DNA: TGTGCCAGCAGCCCGTTCGGTTCCTACGAGCAGTACTTC.

The gene calls are TRBV18 and TRBJ1-4; D ambiguous. The CDR3 runs 16 residues. V lost 3 bases and J 6 bases, leaving 17 bases between the germline ends. Germline assignment: CDR1 KGHSH and CDR2 LQKENI. Here the CDR3 DNA reads TGTGCCAGCTCACCTGAGGTGCCCACCCAGGATGAAAAACTGTTTTTT. It yields the protein CASSPEVPTQDEKLFF.

The V call is TRBV28, the J call TRBJ1-2; D perhaps matches TRBD1 (5 bases). Per germline, CDR1 MDHEN and CDR2 SYDVKM. The CDR3 covers 16 residues. V dropped 2 bases and J dropped 6 bases, with 19 bases sitting between them. Written as DNA, the CDR3 is TGTGCCAGCAGTTTAGGACAAGGGCTGGGGTGGAATGGCTACACCTTC. Translated: CASSLGQGLGWNGYTF.

The V call is TRBV5-1, the J call TRBJ1-2, with D possibly TRBD1 on 6 matching bases. CDR1 is SGHRS and CDR2 is YFSETQ in the germline V gene. Trimming took 1 base from V and 3 from J, leaving 13 bases between them. The CDR3 runs to 15 residues. The CDR3 here is CASSLSLGQHYGYTF. In DNA, the CDR3 is TGCGCCAGCAGCTTGAGCTTAGGACAGCACTATGGCTACACCTTC.

This clone was seen only a few times. The DNA of the CDR3 is TGTGCCAGCAGCCAGTCATTCGACACTGAAGCTTTCTTT. Its protein product is CASSQSFDTEAFF. The chain couples TRBV14 to TRBJ1-1; no clear D. V was pared by 3 bases and J by 3 bases, with 8 bases between. This CDR3 comprises 13 residues. Germline lookup yields CDR1 SGHDN and CDR2 FVKESK. The full variable domain, its missing parts supplied by reference TRBV14 and TRBJ1-1, is EAGVTQFPSHSVIEKGQTVTLRCDPISGHDNLYWYRRVMGKEIKFLLHFVKESKQDESGMPNNRFLAERTGGTYSTLKVQPAELEDSGVYFCASSQSFDTEAFFGQGTRLTVV.

With respect to this clone: The sample holds other DNA sequences that translate to the same CDR3. V gene TRBV4-3 combines with J gene TRBJ2-7; tentatively, D is TRBD2 (5 bases). Germline CDR1 is LGHNA and CDR2 is YSLEER. This CDR3 region has 14 residues. The ends were cut back, 2 bases at V and 1 base at J, with 9 bases in the middle. In DNA, the CDR3 is TGCGCCAGCAGCCAATTTTCGGGGTCCTACGAGCAGTACTTC. Protein: CASSQFSGSYEQYF.

This chain joins TRBV6-1 and TRBJ2-7; D tentatively fits TRBD1 or TRBD2 (6 bases each). The V gene lost 6 bases and the J gene lost 3 bases, with 18 bases spanning the gap. CDR3 length: 15 residues. The germline V gene has CDR1 MNHNS and CDR2 SASEGT. The CDR3 reads CASREGPGVNYEQYF. Here the CDR3 DNA reads TGTGCCAGCAGGGAGGGGCCAGGGGTTAACTACGAGCAGTACTTC.

J is TRBJ2-7 and V is TRBV7-9; unclear D gene. This CDR3 region has 14 residues. The germline gives CDR1 SEHNR, CDR2 FQNEAQ (reference sequence). Trimming removed 5 bases at V and 5 bases at J, with 16 bases between. In DNA, the CDR3 is TGTGCCAGCAGCACCACGCTTCAAGTCCACGAGCAGTACTTC. Amino acid sequence: CASSTTLQVHEQYF.

This clone has a single count. The chain employs TRBV13 and TRBJ1-5, with a possible D match to TRBD1 (5 bases). The germline V and J ends were trimmed by 4 bases and 4 bases, with 11 bases remaining between them. There are 14 residues in the CDR3. From germline, CDR1 is PRHDT and CDR2 FYEKMQ (reference sequence). In DNA, the CDR3 is TGTGCCAGCAGCTACGGGACGGGTAATCAGCCCCAGCATTTT. It encodes CASSYGTGNQPQHF.

This clone appeared once. This chain uses TRBV10-3 with TRBJ1-4; D not resolved. The length of the CDR3 is 16 residues. Germline CDR1 is ENHRY and CDR2 is SYGVKD. Trimming left V 2 bases short and J 0 bases short, with 10 bases between. CDR3 sequence: CAISESWGATNEKLFF. CDR3 DNA: TGTGCCATCAGTGAGAGTTGGGGTGCAACTAATGAAAAACTGTTTTTT.

The CDR3 nucleotides read TGTGCCAGTAGTATAGAAAGATTCGGGAACACTGAAGCTTTCTTT. Protein product: CASSIERFGNTEAFF. The chain joins TRBV19 to TRBJ1-1, with D hard to call. Germline-derived CDR1 and CDR2 are LNHDA and SQIVND (reference sequence). The CDR3 length is 15 residues. The V end was cut by 0 bases, the J end by 1 base, with 9 bases between.

The V gene is TRBV10-1, the J gene TRBJ1-1; weak D call: TRBD1 (5 bases). The germline V gene encodes CDR1 WNHNN and CDR2 SYGVQD (reference sequence). The CDR3 has 14 amino acids. V lost 0 bases and J lost 8, with 13 bases in between. CDR3 loop: CASSESTRGGEAFF. The CDR3 coding sequence is TGCGCCAGCAGTGAGTCGACTCGGGGGGGAGAAGCTTTCTTT.

J is TRBJ2-1 and V is TRBV6-5; 10 nucleotides agree with TRBD2. The CDR3 is made up of 12 amino acids. After removal of 4 bases from V and 10 bases from J, the junction contained 1 base not matched to a gene. The germline CDR1 and CDR2 sequences are MNHEY and SVGAGI. The CDR3 reads CASSLAGGEQFF. The CDR3 nucleotides read TGTGCCAGCAGTTTAGCGGGAGGAGAGCAGTTCTTC.

The rearrangement joins TRBV5-5 to TRBJ1-2; D perhaps matches TRBD1 (6 bases). Germline V gives CDR1 SGHKS, CDR2 YYEKEE (reference sequence). The CDR3 length is 13 residues. Trimming pared 4 bases from V and 4 bases from J, leaving 11 bases between. CDR3 sequence (DNA): TGTGCCAGCAGCACTCAGGGGCTCTATGGCTACACCTTC. Translation gives CASSTQGLYGYTF.